One and the same sample provided the 22 T cell receptor beta chains below, sequenced in a study of blood T cell repertoires in COVID-19. Data came from immunoSEQ multiplex PCR; TCRdb stores just in-frame clones and leaves some out. This sample carries 200,000 to 250,000 clones, nearly 90% of them seen once, and the ten largest clones take under 4%. The specimen sequenced was peripheral blood. The receptors stem from a man younger than 35 with active or convalescent COVID-19.

This clone occurred once. V usage is TRBV11-1 and J usage is TRBJ2-5; maybe TRBD2 (6 bases). V was pared by 0 bases and J by 5 bases, with 13 bases between. Germline-derived CDR1 and CDR2 are SGHAT and FQDESV (reference sequence). This CDR3 comprises 15 residues. In DNA, the CDR3 is TGTGCCAGCAGCTTAGCCGGGAGCCGGAGGGAGACCCAGTACTTC. It yields the protein CASSLAGSRRETQYF.

This chain joins TRBV28 and TRBJ2-5, with 9 positions matching TRBD2. Germline V gene lookup returns CDR1 MDHEN and CDR2 SYDVKM. The CDR3 is 20 residues long. Trimming removed 5 bases from V and 1 base from J; junction bases left unmatched: 20. The CDR3 nucleotides are TGTGCCAGCAGTCTCCCTTCCGGGACTAGCCCTTCCTTTCTCCAAGAGACCCAGTACTTC. It is translated as CASSLPSGTSPSFLQETQYF.

The CDR3 bases are TGTGCCAGCGGCTCTCACGGCAGGGGATGGACTGAAGCTTTCTTT. Translation: CASGSHGRGWTEAFF. The V call is TRBV28, the J call TRBJ1-1, with D maybe TRBD1 (6 bases). CDR3 length: 15 residues. V lost 8 bases to trimming and J lost 5 bases, with 21 bases between them. In germline, CDR1 is MDHEN, CDR2 SYDVKM.

Points on this clone: The same CDR3 arises from other DNA sequences in this sample as well. The chain uses TRBV5-1 and TRBJ1-4; D possibly corresponds to TRBD1 (6 bases). Trimming took 4 bases from V and 5 from J, leaving 12 bases between them. CDR3 length equals 14 residues. CDR1 and CDR2 (germline): SGHRS, YFSETQ. CDR3 protein: CASSLGQQNEKLFF. CDR3 nucleotides: TGCGCCAGCAGCCTTGGACAGCAGAATGAAAAACTGTTTTTT.

The V and J genes are TRBV6-5 and TRBJ1-2; D is uncertain. The CDR3 extends over 13 amino acids. Trimming removed 0 bases at V and 10 bases at J, with 12 bases between. Germline V CDR1 and CDR2: MNHEY, SVGAGI. DNA of the CDR3: TGTGCCAGCAGTTACTCGGTGGGCCCGAACTACACCTTC. Amino acid sequence: CASSYSVGPNYTF.

The rearrangement links TRBV7-3 to TRBJ1-6; 10 bases align to TRBD1. Looked up from germline, CDR1 is SGHTA and CDR2 is FQGTGA. With V trimmed by 5 bases and J by 6 bases, 4 bases remained unmatched. The CDR3 totals 15 residues. This CDR3 is CASSIDRGRNSPLHF. The CDR3 DNA reads as TGTGCCAGCAGCATAGACAGGGGGCGTAATTCACCCCTCCACTTT.

V and J are TRBV18 and TRBJ1-1; D may be TRBD1 (5 bases). Germline lookup yields CDR1 KGHSH and CDR2 LQKENI. Trimming left V 1 base short and J 1 base short, with 10 bases between. This CDR3 has 15 residues. The DNA for the CDR3 is TGTGCCAGCTCACCACTAGACAGTTCGAACACTGAAGCTTTCTTT. Protein product: CASSPLDSSNTEAFF. Looking up the rest from reference TRBV18 and TRBJ1-1 gives the full variable domain: NAGVMQNPRHLVRRRGQEARLRCSPMKGHSHVYWYRQLPEEGLKFMVYLQKENIIDESGMPKERFSAEFPKEGPSILRIQQVVRGDSAAYFCASSPLDSSNTEAFFGQGTRLTVV.

The rearrangement uses TRBV7-9 and TRBJ2-7, with unresolved D. The germline gives CDR1 SEHNR, CDR2 FQNEAQ (reference sequence). Deletions cut 5 bases from V and 0 bases from J, with 11 bases between. The CDR3 runs 14 residues. The CDR3 sequence: CASSPRQDSYEQYF. The CDR3 DNA reads as TGTGCCAGCAGCCCGAGACAAGACTCCTACGAGCAGTACTTC.

In this sample, this clone turned up once. The chain employs TRBV6-2 or TRBV6-3 and TRBJ1-6; D unresolved. Germline CDR1 reads MNHEY; CDR2 reads SVGEGT. Trimming took 6 bases from V and 7 from J, leaving 7 bases between them. The CDR3 is made up of 12 amino acids. DNA for the CDR3: TGTGCCAGCAGCGGCCTCAATTCACCCCTCCACTTT. Translating gives CASSGLNSPLHF.

This clone was recorded only once. The chain links TRBV7-9 to TRBJ2-5, with D unresolved. Deletions cut 6 bases from V and 4 bases from J, with 15 bases between. CDR3 length equals 14 residues. Per germline, CDR1 SEHNR and CDR2 FQNEAQ (reference sequence). CDR3 residues: CASRDWAALETQYF. Here the CDR3 DNA reads TGTGCCAGCAGGGATTGGGCCGCCCTAGAGACCCAGTACTTC. Drawing the rest from reference TRBV7-9 and TRBJ2-5, the complete variable domain is DTGVSQNPRHKITKRGQNVTFRCDPISEHNRLYWYRQTLGQGPEFLTYFQNEAQLEKSRLLSDRFSAERPKGSFSTLEIQRTEQGDSAMYLCASRDWAALETQYFGPGTRLLVL.

The chain links TRBV28 to TRBJ1-2; D unclear. The length of the CDR3 is 13 residues. The V gene's germline CDR1 is MDHEN and CDR2 SYDVKM. Trimming stripped 3 bases from V and 3 bases from J, with 8 bases between. The CDR3 nucleotides are TGTGCCAGCAGTTTCAGAAATTACTATGGCTACACCTTC. It translates to CASSFRNYYGYTF.

This chain joins TRBV11-2 and TRBJ2-7; D possibly corresponds to TRBD1 (6 bases). Germline CDR1 reads SGHAT; CDR2 reads FQNNGV. CDR3 length: 17 amino acids. V lost 5 bases, J lost 2 bases, and 22 bases lay in between. This CDR3 is CASSPGLTWGQTYEQYF. The CDR3 coding sequence is TGTGCCAGCAGCCCGGGCCTTACGTGGGGACAAACCTACGAGCAGTACTTC.

The chain has TRBV7-9 and TRBJ1-6, with 7 bases matching TRBD1. Trimming took 8 bases from V and 5 from J; bases not matched to a gene: 6. Germline CDR1 reads SEHNR; CDR2 reads FQNEAQ (reference sequence). The CDR3 length is 14 residues. The CDR3 sequence is CASPIGTDNSPLHF. Here the CDR3 DNA reads TGTGCCAGCCCCATCGGGACAGATAATTCACCCCTCCACTTT.

The chain links TRBV28 to TRBJ2-1, with 8 bases aligning to TRBD2. Per germline, CDR1 MDHEN and CDR2 SYDVKM. Trimming cost V 6 bases and J 5 bases; bases outside gene matches: 9. The CDR3 contains 15 residues. The CDR3 region has the DNA TGTGCCAGCAGAACCGGGACTAGGAGGCACAATGAGCAGTTCTTC. It is translated as CASRTGTRRHNEQFF.

V usage is TRBV6-6 and J usage is TRBJ2-7, with D tentatively TRBD1 (6 bases). The CDR3 spans 15 residues. The V and J ends lost 5 bases and 1 base respectively, with 15 bases between them. Germline V gene lookup returns CDR1 MNHNY and CDR2 SVGAGI (reference sequence). The CDR3 sequence is CASSDHRVWSYEQYF. In DNA form, the CDR3 reads TGTGCCAGCAGTGACCACAGGGTGTGGTCCTACGAGCAGTACTTC.

This chain uses TRBV7-2 with TRBJ2-5; D possibly corresponds to TRBD2 (6 bases). Trimming left V 4 bases short and J 7 bases short, with 25 bases between. This CDR3 region has 17 residues. CDR1 and CDR2 (germline): SGHTA, FQGNSA. CDR3 loop: CASSSGGRRDLMGTQYF. CDR3 nucleotide sequence: TGTGCCAGCAGCTCGGGTGGGAGGCGGGACCTCATGGGGACCCAGTACTTC.

This clone was recorded only once. The chain links TRBV4-2 to TRBJ2-7; 10 bases align to TRBD1. The V gene end was trimmed by 4 bases and the J gene end by 3 bases; junction bases not matched to a gene: 9. CDR1 and CDR2 (germline): LGHNA, YNFKEQ. This CDR3 has 16 amino acids. The CDR3 spells CASSPQSGTGVYEQYF. CDR3 DNA: TGTGCCAGCAGCCCGCAGTCCGGGACAGGGGTCTACGAGCAGTACTTC.

This chain joins TRBV27 and TRBJ1-5; D is uncertain. CDR3 length: 13 amino acids. CDR1 is MNHEY and CDR2 is SMNVEV in the germline V gene (reference sequence). The germline V and J ends were trimmed by 5 bases and 4 bases, with 9 bases remaining between them. As DNA, the CDR3 is TGTGCCAGCAGTCTCTCACGGAATCAGCCCCAGCATTTT. Translated: CASSLSRNQPQHF.

This rearrangement joins TRBV6-5 to TRBJ1-1; D perhaps matches TRBD1 (5 bases). V was pared by 2 bases and J by 4 bases, with 14 bases between. The CDR3 sequence is 15 residues long. Germline V gives CDR1 MNHEY, CDR2 SVGAGI. The CDR3 nucleotides are TGTGCCAGCAGTTACAGGGGTATTTTGGGCACTGAAGCTTTCTTT. This encodes CASSYRGILGTEAFF.

The chain has TRBV2 and TRBJ2-1; 7 bases are a match to TRBD2. The V gene's germline CDR1 is SNHLY and CDR2 FYNNEI. The CDR3 loop spans 13 amino acids. Trimming removed 3 bases from V and 10 bases from J; junction bases left unmatched: 6. In DNA form, the CDR3 reads TGTGCCAGCAGTGAGGCGGGGGTTGGAGAGCAGTTCTTC. Translated, it gives CASSEAGVGEQFF.

This clone was picked up one time. The J gene is TRBJ1-6, the V gene TRBV6-6; D perhaps matches TRBD1 (5 bases). CDR1 and CDR2 (germline): MNHNY, SVGAGI (reference sequence). The CDR3 extends over 15 amino acids. V was shortened by 6 bases and J by 8 bases, with 17 bases between the two germline ends. The CDR3 protein is CASRSWEGRDSPLHF. CDR3 nucleotide sequence: TGTGCCAGCAGGTCCTGGGAGGGGCGGGATTCACCCCTCCACTTT.

This clone was counted a single time. The V gene is TRBV10-3, the J gene TRBJ1-5; D is possibly TRBD1 (5 bases). Germline V gene sequence: CDR1 ENHRY, CDR2 SYGVKD. The CDR3 contains 13 residues. The V end was cut by 6 bases, the J end by 0 bases, with 6 bases between. This CDR3 is CAISGGSNQPQHF. In nucleotides, the CDR3 is TGTGCCATCAGCGGGGGTAGCAATCAGCCCCAGCATTTT.